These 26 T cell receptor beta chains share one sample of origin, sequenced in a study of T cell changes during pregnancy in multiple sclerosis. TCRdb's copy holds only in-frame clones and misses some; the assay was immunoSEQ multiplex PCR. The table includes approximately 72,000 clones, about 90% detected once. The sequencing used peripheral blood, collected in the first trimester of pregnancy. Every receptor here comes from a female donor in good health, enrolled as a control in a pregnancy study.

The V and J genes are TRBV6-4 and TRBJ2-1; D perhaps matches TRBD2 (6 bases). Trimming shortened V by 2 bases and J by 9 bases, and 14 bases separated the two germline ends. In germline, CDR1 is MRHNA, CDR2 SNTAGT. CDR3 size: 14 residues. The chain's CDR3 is CASSDKGGTSEQFF. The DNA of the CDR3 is TGTGCCAGCAGTGACAAAGGAGGGACCAGTGAGCAGTTCTTC.

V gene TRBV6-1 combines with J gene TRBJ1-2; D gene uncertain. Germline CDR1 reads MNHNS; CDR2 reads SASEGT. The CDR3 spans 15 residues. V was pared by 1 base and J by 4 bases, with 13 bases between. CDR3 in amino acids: CASSEGQNQVYGYTF. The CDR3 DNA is TGTGCCAGCAGTGAAGGTCAGAATCAAGTCTATGGCTACACCTTC.

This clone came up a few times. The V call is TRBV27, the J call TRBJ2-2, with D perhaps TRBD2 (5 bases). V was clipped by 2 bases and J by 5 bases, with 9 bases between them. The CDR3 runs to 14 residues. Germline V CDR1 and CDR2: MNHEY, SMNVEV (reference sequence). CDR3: CASSLGRTTGELFF. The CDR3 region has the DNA TGTGCCAGCAGTTTAGGCAGGACTACCGGGGAGCTGTTTTTT.

The DNA of the CDR3 is TGTGCCAGCTCACCGGAACGGGAGGGCCGATACGAGCAGTACTTC. Protein sequence: CASSPEREGRYEQYF. The chain has TRBV18 and TRBJ2-7; TRBD2 agrees at 8 bases. The CDR3 totals 15 residues. Germline lookup yields CDR1 KGHSH and CDR2 LQKENI. V was pared by 3 bases and J by 4 bases, with 8 bases of the junction left unmatched.

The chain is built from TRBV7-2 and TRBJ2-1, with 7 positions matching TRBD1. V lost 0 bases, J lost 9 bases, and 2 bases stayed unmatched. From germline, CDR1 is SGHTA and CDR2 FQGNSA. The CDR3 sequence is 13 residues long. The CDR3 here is CASSLARGPEQFF. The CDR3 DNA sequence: TGTGCCAGCAGCTTAGCTAGGGGGCCTGAGCAGTTCTTC.

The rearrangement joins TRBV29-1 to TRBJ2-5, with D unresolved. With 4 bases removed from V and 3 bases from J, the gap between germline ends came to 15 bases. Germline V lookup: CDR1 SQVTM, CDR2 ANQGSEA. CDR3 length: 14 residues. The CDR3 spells CSVVAPSLEETQYF. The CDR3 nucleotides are TGCAGCGTTGTCGCGCCGTCCTTGGAAGAGACCCAGTACTTC.

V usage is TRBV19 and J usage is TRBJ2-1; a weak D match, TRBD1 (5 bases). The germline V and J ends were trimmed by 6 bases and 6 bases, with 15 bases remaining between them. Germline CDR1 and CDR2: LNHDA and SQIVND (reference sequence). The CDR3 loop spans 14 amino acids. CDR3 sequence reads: CASRTVGGANEQFF. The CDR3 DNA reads TGTGCCAGTAGAACAGTCGGTGGGGCCAATGAGCAGTTCTTC.

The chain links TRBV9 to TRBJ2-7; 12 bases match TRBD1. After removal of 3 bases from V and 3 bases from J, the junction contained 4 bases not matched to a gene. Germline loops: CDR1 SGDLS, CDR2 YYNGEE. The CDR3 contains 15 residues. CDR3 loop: CASSAGTGGFYEQYF. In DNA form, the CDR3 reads TGTGCCAGCAGCGCGGGGACAGGGGGCTTCTACGAGCAGTACTTC.

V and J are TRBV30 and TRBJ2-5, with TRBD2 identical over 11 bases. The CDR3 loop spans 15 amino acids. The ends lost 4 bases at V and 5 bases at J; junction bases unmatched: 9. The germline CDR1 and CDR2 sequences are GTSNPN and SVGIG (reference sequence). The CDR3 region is CAWKARLAGTETQYF. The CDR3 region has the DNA TGTGCCTGGAAGGCGAGACTAGCGGGAACTGAGACCCAGTACTTC.

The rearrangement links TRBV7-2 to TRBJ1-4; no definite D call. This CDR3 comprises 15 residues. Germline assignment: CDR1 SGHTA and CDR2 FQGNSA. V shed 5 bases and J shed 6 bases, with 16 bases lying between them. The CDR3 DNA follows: TGTGCCAGCAGCCCGATAGGAGCTTCCTATGAAAAACTGTTTTTT. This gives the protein CASSPIGASYEKLFF.

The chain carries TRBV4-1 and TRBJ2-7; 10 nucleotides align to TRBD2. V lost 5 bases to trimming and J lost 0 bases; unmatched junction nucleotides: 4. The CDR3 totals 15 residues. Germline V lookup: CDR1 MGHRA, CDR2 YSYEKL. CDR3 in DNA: TGCGCCAGCAGCACTCGGACTAGCGGCTCCTACGAGCAGTACTTC. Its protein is CASSTRTSGSYEQYF.

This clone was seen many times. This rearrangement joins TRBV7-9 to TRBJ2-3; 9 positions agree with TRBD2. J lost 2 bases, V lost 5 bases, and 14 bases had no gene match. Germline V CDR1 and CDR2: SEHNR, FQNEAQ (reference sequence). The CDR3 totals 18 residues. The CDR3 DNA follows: TGTGCCAGCAGCCGTCCCTGGTCTAGCGGGAAAGCCACAGATACGCAGTATTTT. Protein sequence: CASSRPWSSGKATDTQYF.

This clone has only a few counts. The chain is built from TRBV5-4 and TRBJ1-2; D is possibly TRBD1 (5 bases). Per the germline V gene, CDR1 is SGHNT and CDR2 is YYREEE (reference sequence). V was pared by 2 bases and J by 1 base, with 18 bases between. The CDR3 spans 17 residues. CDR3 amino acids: CASSLGKTVLDNYGYTF. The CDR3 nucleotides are TGTGCCAGCAGCTTAGGCAAGACAGTCTTAGATAACTATGGCTACACCTTC.

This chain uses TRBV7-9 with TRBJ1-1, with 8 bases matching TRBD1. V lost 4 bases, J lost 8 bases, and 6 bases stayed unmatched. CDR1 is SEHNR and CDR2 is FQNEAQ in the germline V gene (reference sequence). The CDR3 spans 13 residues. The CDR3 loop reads CASSSRQGAEAFF. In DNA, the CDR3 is TGTGCCAGCAGCTCCCGCCAGGGGGCGGAAGCTTTCTTT.

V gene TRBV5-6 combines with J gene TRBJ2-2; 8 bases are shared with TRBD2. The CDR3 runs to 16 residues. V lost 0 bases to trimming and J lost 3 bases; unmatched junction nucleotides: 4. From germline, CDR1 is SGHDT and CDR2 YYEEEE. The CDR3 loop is CASSLENSGDTGELFF. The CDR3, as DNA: TGTGCCAGCAGCTTGGAGAATAGCGGGGACACCGGGGAGCTGTTTTTT.

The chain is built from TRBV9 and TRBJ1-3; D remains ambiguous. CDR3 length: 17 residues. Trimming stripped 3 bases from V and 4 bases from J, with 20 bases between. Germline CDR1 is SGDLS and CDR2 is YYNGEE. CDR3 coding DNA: TGTGCCAGCAGCGCCCACTCTGGACTTTTAGTGGGAAACACCATATATTTT. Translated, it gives CASSAHSGLLVGNTIYF.

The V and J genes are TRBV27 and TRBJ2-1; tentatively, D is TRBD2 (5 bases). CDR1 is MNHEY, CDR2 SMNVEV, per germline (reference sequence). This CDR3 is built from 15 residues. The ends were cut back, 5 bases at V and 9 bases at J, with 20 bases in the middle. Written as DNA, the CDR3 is TGTGCCAGCAGTCCCCGACTACGCGAGAACGGTGAGCAGTTCTTC. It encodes CASSPRLRENGEQFF.

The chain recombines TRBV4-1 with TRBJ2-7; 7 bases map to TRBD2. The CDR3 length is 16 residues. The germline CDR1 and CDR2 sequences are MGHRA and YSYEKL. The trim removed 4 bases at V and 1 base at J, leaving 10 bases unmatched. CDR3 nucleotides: TGCGCCAGCAGCCCAGGTCGACTAGCCCGATCCTACGAGCAGTACTTC. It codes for CASSPGRLARSYEQYF.

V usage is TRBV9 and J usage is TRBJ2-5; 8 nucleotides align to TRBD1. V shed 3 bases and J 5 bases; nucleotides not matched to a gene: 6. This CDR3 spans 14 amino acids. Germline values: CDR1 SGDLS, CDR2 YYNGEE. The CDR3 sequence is CASSARQGSETQYF. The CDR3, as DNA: TGTGCCAGCAGCGCCCGACAGGGGTCGGAGACCCAGTACTTC.

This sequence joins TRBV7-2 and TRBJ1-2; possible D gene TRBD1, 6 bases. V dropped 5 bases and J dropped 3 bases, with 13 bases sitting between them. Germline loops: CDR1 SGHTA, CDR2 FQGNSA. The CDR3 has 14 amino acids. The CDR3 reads CASSPGRGDYGYTF. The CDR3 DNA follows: TGTGCCAGCAGCCCGGGCAGGGGTGACTATGGCTACACCTTC.

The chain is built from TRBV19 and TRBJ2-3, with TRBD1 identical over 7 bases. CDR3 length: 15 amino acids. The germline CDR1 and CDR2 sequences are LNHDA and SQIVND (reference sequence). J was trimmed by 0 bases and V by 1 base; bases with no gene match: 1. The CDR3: CASSIGTGSTDTQYF. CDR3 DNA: TGTGCCAGTAGTATAGGGACAGGAAGCACAGATACGCAGTATTTT.

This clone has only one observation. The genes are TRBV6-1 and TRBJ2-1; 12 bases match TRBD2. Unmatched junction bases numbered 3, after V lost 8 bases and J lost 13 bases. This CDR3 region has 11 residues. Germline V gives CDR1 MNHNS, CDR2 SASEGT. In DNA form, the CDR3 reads TGTGCCAGCTCTAGCGGGAGGGCCCAGTTCTTC. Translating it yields CASSSGRAQFF.

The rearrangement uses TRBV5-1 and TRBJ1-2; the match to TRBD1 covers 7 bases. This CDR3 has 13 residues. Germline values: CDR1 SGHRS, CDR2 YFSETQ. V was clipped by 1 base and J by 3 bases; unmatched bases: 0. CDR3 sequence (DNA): TGCGCCAGCAGCTTGACAGGGGACTATGGCTACACCTTC. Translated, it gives CASSLTGDYGYTF.

The CDR3 sequence is CASSQGGLAGESSTDTQYF. In nucleotides, the CDR3 is TGTGCCAGCAGCCAGGGCGGACTAGCGGGAGAGTCTAGCACAGATACGCAGTATTTT. This chain links TRBV5-4 with TRBJ2-3, with 13 bases identical to TRBD2. The CDR3 has 19 residues. Germline values: CDR1 SGHNT, CDR2 YYREEE (reference sequence). Trimming at V came to 4 bases and at J to 0 bases, leaving 11 bases not matched to a gene. Variable domain in full (rest from reference TRBV5-4 and TRBJ2-3): ETGVTQSPTHLIKTRGQQVTLRCSSQSGHNTVSWYQQALGQGPQFIFQYYREEENGRGNFPPRFSGLQFPNYSSELNVNALELDDSALYLCASSQGGLAGESSTDTQYFGPGTRLTVL.

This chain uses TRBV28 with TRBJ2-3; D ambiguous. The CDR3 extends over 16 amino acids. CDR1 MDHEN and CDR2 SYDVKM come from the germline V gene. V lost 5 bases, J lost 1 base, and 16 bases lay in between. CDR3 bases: TGTGCCAGCAGTGGAAGGAAGGCGGAAGGCACAGATACGCAGTATTTT. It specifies CASSGRKAEGTDTQYF.

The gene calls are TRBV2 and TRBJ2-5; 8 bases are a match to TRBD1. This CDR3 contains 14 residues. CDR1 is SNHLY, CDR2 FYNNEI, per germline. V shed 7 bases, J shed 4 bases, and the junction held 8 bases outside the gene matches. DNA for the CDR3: TGTGCCAGCAACAGCCAGACAGGGGTAGAGACCCAGTACTTC. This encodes CASNSQTGVETQYF.